Listed here are 27 T cell receptor beta chains from one sample, sequenced in a study of blood T cell repertoires in COVID-19. Here immunoSEQ multiplex PCR was the method, and the copy in TCRdb shows in-frame clones only, minus some. The table shows some 14,000 clones, with 85% to 90% occurring only once. The source material was peripheral blood. The receptors stem from a human donor in a cohort sampled during active COVID-19.

The genes are TRBV5-1 and TRBJ1-1; 10 bases map to TRBD1. Germline V gives CDR1 SGHRS, CDR2 YFSETQ. The ends lost 6 bases at V and 1 base at J; junction bases unmatched: 9. CDR3 size: 16 residues. The CDR3 nucleotides read TGCGCCAGCACCGAACGACAGGGGGCCGGGAACACTGAAGCTTTCTTT. Protein product: CASTERQGAGNTEAFF.

The V call is TRBV19, the J call TRBJ2-3; D unclear. The CDR3 runs 14 residues. Trimming removed 7 bases from V and 2 bases from J, with 13 bases in between. Germline CDR1 reads LNHDA; CDR2 reads SQIVND (reference sequence). This CDR3 reads CASTDGGVTDTQYF. The CDR3 DNA follows: TGTGCCAGTACCGATGGCGGAGTCACAGATACGCAGTATTTT.

The CDR3 sequence is CASTENSGNTIYF. The DNA for the CDR3 is TGTGCCAGCACGGAGAACTCTGGAAACACCATATATTTT. V is TRBV2 and J is TRBJ1-3; D is uncertain. V dropped 7 bases and J dropped 0 bases, with 7 bases sitting between them. The CDR3 is 13 amino acids. Germline V gene data show CDR1 as SNHLY and CDR2 as FYNNEI.

A single count supports this clone. The chain uses TRBV6-1 and TRBJ1-5, with D uncertain. Germline V CDR1 and CDR2: MNHNS, SASEGT. Deletions cut 3 bases from V and 5 bases from J, with 11 bases between. The CDR3 is 14 residues long. This CDR3 is CASSEPLRDQPQHF. In DNA form, the CDR3 reads TGTGCCAGCAGTGAGCCATTGAGGGATCAGCCCCAGCATTTT.

The V and J genes are TRBV6-5 and TRBJ1-6; 9 nucleotides align to TRBD1. Germline trimming cut 0 bases from V and 7 bases from J; bases unmatched to any gene: 4. CDR1 is MNHEY, CDR2 SVGAGI, per germline. The CDR3 is 16 residues long. CDR3 DNA sequence: TGTGCCAGCAGTTACTCGCGCGGGACAGGGAATTCACCCCTCCACTTT. Translation: CASSYSRGTGNSPLHF.

This chain uses TRBV2 with TRBJ1-2, with D possibly being TRBD1 (6 bases). Between the trimmed V and J ends, which lost 7 bases and 9 bases, there was a span of 18 bases. The CDR3 runs 13 residues. The V gene's germline CDR1 is SNHLY and CDR2 FYNNEI. The DNA for the CDR3 is TGTGCCAGCACCTTGGACAGAAGCTTGAGCTACACCTTC. This encodes CASTLDRSLSYTF.

This chain joins TRBV29-1 and TRBJ2-1, with D hard to call. This CDR3 region has 13 residues. Germline assignment: CDR1 SQVTM and CDR2 ANQGSEA. The germline V and J ends were trimmed by 3 bases and 4 bases, with 10 bases remaining between them. DNA of the CDR3: TGCAGCGTTGATAGTCGGCGGTACAATGAGCAGTTCTTC. Its protein is CSVDSRRYNEQFF.

The chain is built from TRBV19 and TRBJ1-4; the D gene is possibly TRBD1 (5 bases). The CDR3 runs 14 residues. Germline CDR1 and CDR2: LNHDA and SQIVND (reference sequence). Trimming took off 2 bases at V and 8 bases at J, with 12 bases between the two ends. The CDR3: CASSINRGNEKLFF. Here the CDR3 DNA reads TGTGCCAGTAGTATAAATAGGGGAAACGAAAAACTGTTTTTT.

The chain employs TRBV27 and TRBJ2-7; D is undetermined. The V gene lost 3 bases and the J gene lost 7 bases, with 19 bases spanning the gap. Germline CDR1 reads MNHEY; CDR2 reads SMNVEV (reference sequence). The CDR3 has 15 amino acids. CDR3 nucleotide sequence: TGTGCCAGCAGTTTGGTTGGCCGAGCGTATGCGGAGCAGTACTTC. Translation gives CASSLVGRAYAEQYF.

The sample holds one count of this clone. The chain joins TRBV6-5 to TRBJ2-2, with 7 bases that match TRBD1. Looked up from germline, CDR1 is MNHEY and CDR2 is SVGAGI. The CDR3 consists of 14 residues. The trim removed 11 bases at V and 1 base at J, leaving 7 bases unmatched. CDR3 coding DNA: TGTGCCTCCCGGGGACAGCTGAACACCGGGGAGCTGTTTTTT. Translation gives CASRGQLNTGELFF.

The chain is built from TRBV5-4 and TRBJ1-1, with 7 bases fitting TRBD1. Germline V gene sequence: CDR1 SGHNT, CDR2 YYREEE (reference sequence). The CDR3 sequence is 14 residues long. Germline trimming cut 3 bases from V and 5 bases from J; bases unmatched to any gene: 7. The CDR3: CASSSQGVKTEAFF. The CDR3 DNA follows: TGTGCCAGCAGCTCCCAGGGGGTTAAAACTGAAGCTTTCTTT.

This clone has a single count. The V call is TRBV24-1, the J call TRBJ2-2; the D gene is possibly TRBD1 (6 bases). V dropped 12 bases and J dropped 4 bases, with 14 bases sitting between them. The CDR3 extends over 13 amino acids. Germline V gene lookup returns CDR1 KGHDR and CDR2 SFDVKD. The CDR3 here is CASAHRVTGELFF. The DNA for the CDR3 is TGTGCCTCAGCTCACAGGGTCACCGGGGAGCTGTTTTTT.

Only a few counts were recorded for this clone. This CDR3 is also generated by other DNA sequences in the sample. The rearrangement joins TRBV3-1 (or the pseudogene TRBV3-2) to TRBJ1-6, with a tentative D call TRBD1 (6 bases). Germline loops: CDR1 LGHDT, CDR2 YNNKEL (reference sequence). The CDR3 is 16 amino acids. Trimming removed 1 base from V and 7 bases from J, with 14 bases in between. CDR3 in DNA: TGTGCCAGCAGCCAAGTTGGTACTACAGGGAATTCACCCCTCCACTTT. Protein: CASSQVGTTGNSPLHF.

V gene TRBV5-1 combines with J gene TRBJ1-1; D is perhaps TRBD1 (5 bases). CDR1 and CDR2 (germline): SGHRS, YFSETQ. Trimming shortened V by 5 bases and J by 1 base, and 6 bases separated the two germline ends. This CDR3 spans 12 amino acids. CDR3 sequence (DNA): TGCGCCAGCAGTAGGGGGAACACTGAAGCTTTCTTT. Protein sequence: CASSRGNTEAFF.

This chain links TRBV10-3 with TRBJ2-2; D possibly corresponds to TRBD1 (5 bases). The CDR3 has 14 residues. Germline loops: CDR1 ENHRY, CDR2 SYGVKD. V was cut by 7 bases and J by 1 base, with 10 bases left in between. The CDR3 sequence is CAITWGLNTGELFF. The CDR3 DNA reads TGTGCCATCACTTGGGGCCTGAACACCGGGGAGCTGTTTTTT.

This clone was counted a single time. The chain employs TRBV12-3 or TRBV12-4 and TRBJ2-2, with TRBD2 matching over 7 bases. The length of the CDR3 is 12 residues. V shed 6 bases and J 13 bases; nucleotides not matched to a gene: 8. This chain's CDR3 is CASSLAWEGLFF. The CDR3 nucleotides are TGTGCCAGCAGCCTCGCTTGGGAGGGGCTGTTTTTT.

The genes are TRBV3-1 (or the pseudogene TRBV3-2) and TRBJ2-7; weak D call: TRBD2 (6 bases). The CDR3 runs to 14 residues. V was cut by 0 bases and J by 4 bases, with 10 bases left in between. In germline, CDR1 is LGHDT, CDR2 YNNKEL (reference sequence). The CDR3 loop is CASSQDLLAYEQYF. CDR3 nucleotides: TGTGCCAGCAGCCAAGATTTACTAGCATACGAGCAGTACTTC.

V usage is TRBV5-3 and J usage is TRBJ1-1, with D unresolved. TRBV5-3 has ORF status, its function being uncertain. Trimming stripped 3 bases from V and 5 bases from J, with 17 bases between. This CDR3 comprises 15 residues. The CDR3 reads CARSSAVLWSTEAFF. The DNA of the CDR3 is TGTGCCAGAAGCTCGGCGGTTCTATGGTCTACTGAAGCTTTCTTT.

The chain links TRBV27 to TRBJ2-1, with a weak D call TRBD1 (5 bases). CDR1 and CDR2 from the germline V gene are MNHEY and SMNVEV (reference sequence). V was shortened by 10 bases and J by 9 bases, with 22 bases between the two germline ends. The CDR3 extends over 14 amino acids. The CDR3 sequence: CAIKRTREEGEQFF. Written as DNA, the CDR3 is TGTGCCATCAAAAGGACAAGGGAAGAAGGTGAGCAGTTCTTC.

This chain links TRBV2 with TRBJ2-1; 8 nucleotides match TRBD2. The CDR3 is 16 residues long. The germline gives CDR1 SNHLY, CDR2 FYNNEI. The V segment lost 1 base and the J segment 6 bases; nucleotides outside the gene matches: 8. CDR3 in DNA: TGTGCCAGCAGTGAAGGGACTAGCCGCGACCTCAATGAGCAGTTCTTC. Translation gives CASSEGTSRDLNEQFF.

The chain has TRBV11-2 and TRBJ2-5, with D perhaps TRBD1 (6 bases). Germline assignment: CDR1 SGHAT and CDR2 FQNNGV. This CDR3 contains 16 residues. The V gene lost 1 base and the J gene lost 2 bases, with 14 bases spanning the gap. The CDR3 reads CASSLGDIGTQETQYF. Written as DNA, the CDR3 is TGTGCCAGCAGCTTAGGGGACATAGGTACACAAGAGACCCAGTACTTC. Together with reference TRBV11-2 and TRBJ2-5, the CDR3 gives the full variable domain: EAGVAQSPRYKIIEKRQSVAFWCNPISGHATLYWYQQILGQGPKLLIQFQNNGVVDDSQLPKDRFSAERLKGVDSTLKIQPAKLEDSAVYLCASSLGDIGTQETQYFGPGTRLLVL.

The rearrangement joins TRBV6-2 or TRBV6-3 to TRBJ2-3; TRBD2 might be the D (6 bases). The V end was cut by 4 bases, the J end by 0 bases, with 11 bases between. The CDR3 length is 15 residues. Germline CDR1 reads MNHEY; CDR2 reads SVGEGT. The CDR3, as DNA: TGTGCCAGCAGTTCCGGGAGCCTAAGCACAGATACGCAGTATTTT. Amino acid sequence: CASSSGSLSTDTQYF.

The CDR3 loop is CASSQVKAAGYEQYF. CDR3 nucleotides: TGTGCCAGCAGCCAAGTCAAAGCAGCGGGCTACGAGCAGTACTTC. The J gene is TRBJ2-7, the V gene TRBV4-2; possible D gene TRBD2, 6 bases. This CDR3 contains 15 residues. V dropped 1 base and J dropped 3 bases, with 13 bases sitting between them. Germline CDR1 and CDR2: LGHNA and YNFKEQ.

The genes are TRBV11-2 and TRBJ2-5; maybe TRBD2 (5 bases). Between the trimmed V and J ends, which lost 4 bases and 9 bases, there was a span of 21 bases. Germline CDR1 is SGHAT and CDR2 is FQNNGV. The CDR3 consists of 15 residues. CDR3 protein: CASSSEPLPGSPQYF. The CDR3 nucleotides read TGTGCCAGCAGCTCGGAACCACTCCCGGGAAGTCCCCAGTACTTC.

The J gene is TRBJ1-1, the V gene TRBV15, with 9 bases that match TRBD1. V lost 6 bases and J lost 11; bases outside the gene matches: 16. The V gene's germline CDR1 is LNHNV and CDR2 YYDKDF (reference sequence). The length of the CDR3 is 15 residues. The CDR3 is CATRASGQGIGLAFF. The DNA for the CDR3 is TGTGCCACCAGAGCCTCGGGACAGGGTATCGGGCTTGCTTTCTTT.

The rearrangement uses TRBV4-2 and TRBJ1-2; a possible D gene is TRBD1 (6 bases). The CDR3 is 15 amino acids. Germline loops: CDR1 LGHNA, CDR2 YNFKEQ. Deletions cut 4 bases from V and 3 bases from J, with 15 bases between. The CDR3 region is CASSPLTGDHYGYTF. The DNA of the CDR3 is TGTGCCAGCAGCCCGTTGACAGGTGATCACTATGGCTACACCTTC.

The chain carries TRBV6-1 and TRBJ1-5; no definite D call. V lost 0 bases to trimming and J lost 9 bases, with 12 bases between them. CDR1 and CDR2 (germline): MNHNS, SASEGT. CDR3 length equals 14 residues. The CDR3 sequence: CASSEAPSLRPQHF. CDR3 nucleotides: TGTGCCAGCAGTGAAGCTCCGTCCCTCAGGCCCCAGCATTTT.